This T cell receptor beta chain stems from a study of human T cells and chemical hapten exposure. About the research overall: Patients were given diphenylcyclopropenone on the scalp weekly across the approximately 25-week study. Overall study results and limits: Patch test score rose with PT1 expanded TCR count, significant at thresholds 8, 16 and 32, not 4.

TCRdb reanalysed the RACE reads using MiXCR and keeps one entry per CDR3 protein. The sample lists around 150,000 distinct CDR3 sequences; approximately 15% were seen once. Time point reported: patch test 1, 2 weeks after DPC sensitization. Sample treatment: therapeutic diphenylcyclopropenone sensitization with weekly scalp DPC. Germline-derived CDR1 and CDR2 are DFQATT and SNEGSKA (reference sequence). This CDR3 is 12 amino acids long. This clonotype was detected only a few times. Its antigen remains unknown. The junction shows a germline mismatch at one end, possibly a read error. This chain connects TRBV20-1 to TRBJ2-5; no reliable D call. The sample in question was whole blood, obtained in connection with sensitization to the hapten diphenylcyclopropenone (DPC). The sequence was collected from a woman aged 30 to 39 with alopecia areata. Some clones in this sample may be carry-over from other donors' samples. CDR3 amino acids: CSAFPRVEAQYF. CDR3 sequence (DNA): TGCAGTGCTTTTCCGCGTGTAGAGGCCCAGTACTTC.